The 16 T cell receptor beta chains reported below all come from one sample, sequenced in a study of cytomegalovirus exposure and HLA in healthy donors. The PCR ran on 60 Vbeta and 13 Jbeta primers. Some clones are missing from TCRdb's copy, which holds only in-frame ones; the method was immunoSEQ multiplex PCR. The repertoire has fewer than 80,000 clones, roughly 70% of them found once; the top ten carry around 27%. The sample was PBMCs. All receptors derive from a man aged 50-60 years in good health and CMV-seropositive.

This chain joins TRBV19 and TRBJ1-5, with D possibly matching TRBD1 (5 bases). The V gene's germline CDR1 is LNHDA and CDR2 SQIVND (reference sequence). The CDR3 runs 15 residues. Trimming removed 0 bases from V and 6 bases from J, with 12 bases in between. CDR3 coding DNA: TGTGCCAGTAGTATAGATCAGGGAGGGTTTCAGCCCCAGCATTTT. This sequence encodes CASSIDQGGFQPQHF. The variable domain in full, completed from reference TRBV19 and TRBJ1-5, reads DGGITQSPKYLFRKEGQNVTLSCEQNLNHDAMYWYRQDPGQGLRLIYYSQIVNDFQKGDIAEGYSVSREKKESFPLTVTSAQKNPTAFYLCASSIDQGGFQPQHFGDGTRLSIL.

This clone was observed a few times. V gene TRBV28 combines with J gene TRBJ2-7, with TRBD1 matching 10 bases. Trimming took 11 bases from V and 5 from J; bases not matched to a gene: 6. This CDR3 region has 12 residues. Germline V CDR1 and CDR2: MDHEN, SYDVKM. CDR3 DNA sequence: TGTGCCCGCCGGGACAGGGGCCACGAGCAGTACTTC. Translation gives CARRDRGHEQYF.

Of note for this clone: Sequence at one end of the junction differs from germline and may be a read error. The chain uses TRBV5-6 and TRBJ1-1; tentative D call: TRBD1 (5 bases). The CDR3 sequence is 11 residues long. Germline V gene data show CDR1 as SGHDT and CDR2 as YYEEEE. DNA of the CDR3: TGTGCCAGCAGCTTGTCCGGAGACAGTTTATTT. It encodes CASSLSGDSLF.

This clone turned up a few times. The J gene is TRBJ1-5, the V gene TRBV29-1; 7 bases map to TRBD1. Germline CDR1 SQVTM, CDR2 ANQGSEA. CDR3 length equals 14 residues. V dropped 8 bases and J dropped 2; count of bases not matched to a gene: 9. CDR3 in DNA: TGCAGCTACTCGACAGGGACGGGCAATCAGCCCCAGCATTTT. Protein sequence: CSYSTGTGNQPQHF.

V and J are TRBV4-2 and TRBJ1-1, with D unresolved. Trimming pared 3 bases from V and 2 bases from J, leaving 10 bases between. The germline V gene encodes CDR1 LGHNA and CDR2 YNFKEQ. This CDR3 is 14 amino acids long. The CDR3 is CASSQSAGNTEAFF. The CDR3 DNA reads TGTGCCAGCAGCCAGAGTGCCGGTAACACTGAAGCTTTCTTT.

This clone was seen a single time. The chain is built from TRBV29-1 and TRBJ2-1; 11 positions agree with TRBD2. The CDR3 length is 16 residues. Trimming removed 6 bases from V and 6 bases from J; junction bases left unmatched: 13. Germline CDR1 and CDR2: SQVTM and ANQGSEA. The chain's CDR3 is CSVRPTSGSMFNEQFF. The DNA for the CDR3 is TGCAGCGTGCGACCTACTAGCGGGAGTATGTTCAATGAGCAGTTCTTC.

The chain couples TRBV7-8 to TRBJ1-6; D is uncertain. Per the germline V gene, CDR1 is SGHVS and CDR2 is FQNEAQ. CDR3 length: 15 amino acids. V lost 0 bases, J lost 7 bases, and 10 bases lay in between. CDR3 amino acids: CASSLALGSNSPLHF. In nucleotides, the CDR3 is TGTGCCAGCAGCTTAGCGCTCGGGTCCAATTCACCCCTCCACTTT.

This chain joins TRBV5-1 and TRBJ1-2, with a tentative D call TRBD1 (5 bases). V lost 0 bases and J 3 bases, leaving 15 bases between the germline ends. Germline CDR1 and CDR2: SGHRS and YFSETQ. This CDR3 has 16 amino acids. CDR3 loop: CASSLDPGNPYYGYTF. The CDR3 DNA is TGCGCCAGCAGCTTGGATCCAGGGAATCCCTACTATGGCTACACCTTC.

This clone was counted a single time. This sequence joins TRBV5-6 and TRBJ2-7; D may be TRBD1 (5 bases). V lost 2 bases and J 4 bases, leaving 10 bases between the germline ends. Per germline, CDR1 SGHDT and CDR2 YYEEEE. CDR3 length: 13 residues. The CDR3: CASSFQGQYEQYF. DNA of the CDR3: TGTGCCAGCAGCTTTCAGGGTCAGTACGAGCAGTACTTC. Full variable domain (missing parts from reference TRBV5-6 and TRBJ2-7): DAGVTQSPTHLIKTRGQQVTLRCSPKSGHDTVSWYQQALGQGPQFIFQYYEEEERQRGNFPDRFSGHQFPNYSSELNVNALLLGDSALYLCASSFQGQYEQYFGPGTRLTVT.

The chain carries TRBV27 and TRBJ1-1; D is perhaps TRBD1 (5 bases). Trimming took 7 bases from V and 3 from J, leaving 18 bases between them. Germline V gives CDR1 MNHEY, CDR2 SMNVEV (reference sequence). The CDR3 covers 15 residues. DNA of the CDR3: TGTGCCAGCATTTCCTTTCAGGGTTCGGACACTGAAGCTTTCTTT. Its translation is CASISFQGSDTEAFF.

The V call is TRBV6-5, the J call TRBJ1-5; possibly TRBD1 for D (6 bases). This CDR3 has 14 amino acids. Germline V lookup: CDR1 MNHEY, CDR2 SVGAGI. V was clipped by 6 bases and J by 0 bases, with 9 bases between them. The CDR3 region has the DNA TGTGCCAGCAGCAGGGACATTAGCAATCAGCCCCAGCATTTT. It is translated as CASSRDISNQPQHF.

This clone was counted only a few times. The chain is built from TRBV2 and TRBJ2-3; the D gene is possibly TRBD2 (6 bases). This CDR3 has 18 residues. The V gene's germline CDR1 is SNHLY and CDR2 FYNNEI. The ends were cut back, 0 bases at V and 0 bases at J, with 16 bases in the middle. CDR3 protein: CASSEAPGGISSTDTQYF. DNA for the CDR3: TGTGCCAGCAGTGAAGCCCCTGGGGGGATTTCTAGCACAGATACGCAGTATTTT.

The chain links TRBV5-8 to TRBJ2-5; 8 bases line up with TRBD2. Germline V CDR1 and CDR2: SGHTS, YDEGEE. J lost 1 base, V lost 7 bases, and 3 bases had no gene match. The CDR3 runs 13 residues. The CDR3: CASRGTSQETQYF. The DNA for the CDR3 is TGTGCCAGCCGCGGGACTAGCCAAGAGACCCAGTACTTC.

This clone has a single count. This chain connects TRBV25-1 to TRBJ2-4; 7 bases are shared with TRBD1. Per germline, CDR1 MGHDK and CDR2 SYGVNS. J lost 5 bases, V lost 4 bases, and 5 bases had no gene match. This CDR3 has 14 amino acids. The CDR3 loop reads CASSGQGSQNIQYF. DNA for the CDR3: TGTGCCAGCAGTGGACAGGGAAGCCAAAACATTCAGTACTTC.

CDR3 DNA sequence: TGTGCCAGCAGTTACTCTAGCGGTAACAATGAGCAGTTCTTC. Translated: CASSYSSGNNEQFF. The gene calls are TRBV6-5 and TRBJ2-1, with D maybe TRBD2 (6 bases). Germline CDR1 is MNHEY and CDR2 is SVGAGI. This CDR3 has 14 residues. V lost 0 bases and J lost 5, with 8 bases in between.

The CDR3 DNA reads TGTGCCAGCAGCCGAAGCAGGGGCGCAGAGACCCAGTACTTC. Residues: CASSRSRGAETQYF. The chain combines TRBV14 with TRBJ2-5; D perhaps matches TRBD1 (6 bases). V shed 4 bases and J shed 4 bases, with 13 bases lying between them. CDR3 length: 14 amino acids. Germline V gene lookup returns CDR1 SGHDN and CDR2 FVKESK.